These 12 T cell receptor beta chains came from one sample sequenced in a study of metastatic and nonmetastatic thyroid tumors. Thyroid surgery took place with no prior treatment in any patient. MiXCR re-clonotyped the PCR reads for TCRdb. The sample contains 75,000 to 95,000 clones, roughly 13% of which appear only once. Sequenced: blood. The receptors here all came from a female donor with papillary thyroid cancer or a benign thyroid nodule (not recorded which). Some clones in this sample may be carry-over from other donors' samples.

The chain uses TRBV7-2 and TRBJ1-2; 7 bases line up with TRBD1. Looked up from germline, CDR1 is SGHTA and CDR2 is FQGNSA. The CDR3 is 16 residues long. The ends lost 0 bases at V and 2 bases at J; junction bases unmatched: 6. The CDR3 DNA follows: TGTGCCAGCAGCTTAGCCCCCAGGGGGAGGAACTATGGCTACACCTTC. This codes for CASSLAPRGRNYGYTF.

This clone has at least ten counts. The DNA of the CDR3 is TGTGCCAGCAGTCCAGGGGTTCGCGAGCAGTACTTC. It yields the protein CASSPGVREQYF. V is TRBV12-3 or TRBV12-4 and J is TRBJ2-7; a possible D gene is TRBD1 (6 bases). V was trimmed by 5 bases and J by 6 bases, leaving 11 bases between them. This CDR3 has 12 amino acids.

V usage is TRBV4-1 and J usage is TRBJ2-7; the D gene is possibly TRBD1 (6 bases). Germline CDR1 is MGHRA and CDR2 is YSYEKL. Trimming took 1 base from V and 3 from J, leaving 19 bases between them. The CDR3 is 17 residues long. CDR3 in DNA: TGCGCCAGCAGCCAAGGAACTGGGGACAAGGTTTACTACGAGCAGTACTTC. It specifies CASSQGTGDKVYYEQYF.

The sample holds many counts of this clone. The J gene is TRBJ2-3, the V gene TRBV28; perhaps TRBD1 as D (5 bases). Germline V CDR1 and CDR2: MDHEN, SYDVKM. The CDR3 loop spans 14 amino acids. V gave up 4 bases and J gave up 6 bases, with 14 bases separating them. The CDR3 DNA sequence: TGTGCCAGCAGTTCGCCAGGGTCTCCGGATACGCAGTATTTT. It translates to CASSSPGSPDTQYF.

This clone appeared many times. The J gene is TRBJ1-2, the V gene TRBV27; tentative D call: TRBD1 (6 bases). Germline-derived CDR1 and CDR2 are MNHEY and SMNVEV (reference sequence). This CDR3 is built from 15 residues. The germline V and J ends were trimmed by 5 bases and 4 bases, with 17 bases remaining between them. This chain's CDR3 is CASSRGAFASYGYTF. CDR3 DNA sequence: TGTGCCAGCAGTAGGGGGGCCTTTGCCTCCTATGGCTACACCTTC.

This clone was recorded many times. This chain links TRBV20-1 with TRBJ1-5; possible D gene TRBD1, 5 bases. The germline CDR1 and CDR2 sequences are DFQATT and SNEGSKA (reference sequence). The CDR3 has 14 amino acids. V was clipped by 3 bases and J by 5 bases, with 14 bases between them. CDR3 loop: CSARVRDWDQPQHF. The CDR3 DNA follows: TGCAGTGCTAGGGTCAGGGATTGGGATCAGCCCCAGCATTTT.

This clone was seen at least ten times. The rearrangement joins TRBV28 to TRBJ2-7; D gene ambiguous. In germline, CDR1 is MDHEN, CDR2 SYDVKM. The CDR3 length is 12 residues. V shed 2 bases and J shed 6 bases, with 8 bases lying between them. The CDR3 DNA reads as TGTGCCAGCAGTTTAGGGTTGGGCGAGCAGTACTTC. Amino acids: CASSLGLGEQYF.

This clone came up once. The chain carries TRBV30 and TRBJ2-3, with D tentatively TRBD2 (5 bases). Germline loops: CDR1 GTSNPN, CDR2 SVGIG (reference sequence). This CDR3 has 14 amino acids. V was trimmed by 3 bases and J by 6 bases, leaving 16 bases between them. This CDR3 reads CAWRQSGSADTQYF. CDR3 DNA: TGTGCCTGGAGGCAAAGCGGTAGTGCCGATACGCAGTATTTT.

A few counts support this clone. The V and J genes are TRBV28 and TRBJ1-1; no clear D gene. The ends were cut back, 3 bases at V and 7 bases at J, with 9 bases in the middle. CDR1 MDHEN and CDR2 SYDVKM come from the germline V gene. This CDR3 has 12 residues. The CDR3 sequence: CASSLLGIEAFF. CDR3 coding DNA: TGTGCCAGCAGTTTGTTGGGAATTGAAGCTTTCTTT.

Many counts were recorded for this clone. J is TRBJ1-4 and V is TRBV12-3 or TRBV12-4; D is unclear. V lost 1 base and J lost 2, with 5 bases in between. The CDR3 consists of 14 residues. CDR3 bases: TGTGCCAGCAGTTTAGTGGCTACTAATGAAAAACTGTTTTTT. This sequence encodes CASSLVATNEKLFF.

V gene TRBV5-1 combines with J gene TRBJ2-3; TRBD2 might be the D (7 bases). Germline loops: CDR1 SGHRS, CDR2 YFSETQ. The CDR3 loop spans 19 amino acids. V dropped 0 bases and J dropped 2 bases, with 22 bases sitting between them. CDR3 nucleotide sequence: TGCGCCAGCAGCTTGGGAGGGGGACTATCGAGTGTACTCACAGATACGCAGTATTTT. Its protein is CASSLGGGLSSVLTDTQYF.

This rearrangement joins TRBV7-2 to TRBJ2-1; 8 bases are a match to TRBD2. CDR1 SGHTA and CDR2 FQGNSA come from the germline V gene. CDR3 length: 15 amino acids. The trim removed 0 bases at V and 7 bases at J, leaving 5 bases unmatched. The CDR3 DNA follows: TGTGCCAGCAGCTTAGCTAGCGGGATGGGGAATGAGCAGTTCTTC. Its protein product is CASSLASGMGNEQFF.